Presented here are 26 T cell receptor beta chains from one specimen sequenced in a study of cytomegalovirus exposure and HLA in healthy donors. PCR amplification relied on 60 Vbeta primers (plus 13 Jbeta primers). Libraries were prepared by immunoSEQ multiplex PCR; TCRdb keeps only in-frame clonotypes and omits some of them. The sample records some 120,000 clones, 81% being singletons. The sequencing sample was made of PBMCs. The receptor set was obtained from a man aged 35 to 55 in good health and CMV-seronegative.

V gene TRBV29-1 combines with J gene TRBJ2-1; D uncertain. The CDR3 covers 13 residues. The germline V gene encodes CDR1 SQVTM and CDR2 ANQGSEA. The V and J ends lost 7 bases and 5 bases respectively, with 15 bases between them. CDR3 DNA sequence: TGCAGCGCCACATCGAAAGTGAACAATGAGCAGTTCTTC. It translates to CSATSKVNNEQFF.

This clone has more than one count but fewer than ten. For the CDR3, the DNA is TGTGCCAGCAGTTCGGGGGGGCCCGGCACCGGGGAGCTGTTTTTT. Its translation: CASSSGGPGTGELFF. The chain has TRBV7-2 and TRBJ2-2; 8 bases line up with TRBD2. The CDR3 sequence is 15 residues long. CDR1 is SGHTA, CDR2 FQGNSA, per germline. The J segment lost 4 bases and the V segment lost 6 bases, leaving 7 bases of the junction unmatched. Based on the CDR3 plus reference TRBV7-2 and TRBJ2-2, the full variable domain is GAGVSQSPSNKVTEKGKDVELRCDPISGHTALYWYRQSLGQGLEFLIYFQGNSAPDKSGLPSDRFSAERTGGSVSTLTIQRTQQEDSAVYLCASSSGGPGTGELFFGEGSRLTVL.

This clone was observed a single time. This sequence joins TRBV5-1 and TRBJ1-2; D might be TRBD1 (6 bases). The CDR3 totals 15 residues. Germline CDR1 reads SGHRS; CDR2 reads YFSETQ. The V gene lost 4 bases and the J gene lost 0 bases, with 13 bases spanning the gap. Here the CDR3 reads CASSEMTGTNYGYTF. CDR3 bases: TGCGCCAGCAGCGAGATGACAGGAACTAACTATGGCTACACCTTC.

The rearrangement joins TRBV7-9 to TRBJ2-1; 12 nucleotides line up with TRBD2. This CDR3 has 16 amino acids. CDR1 and CDR2 (germline): SEHNR, FQNEAQ (reference sequence). V shed 5 bases and J 8 bases; nucleotides not matched to a gene: 10. In nucleotides, the CDR3 is TGTGCCAGCAGCCGGACTAGCGGGAAAAGTTTTGATGAGCAGTTCTTC. It translates to CASSRTSGKSFDEQFF.

The chain is built from TRBV9 and TRBJ2-7; 7 bases are shared with TRBD2. CDR1 is SGDLS and CDR2 is YYNGEE in the germline V gene. After removal of 3 bases from V and 0 bases from J, the junction contained 3 bases not matched to a gene. The CDR3 totals 14 residues. The CDR3 is CASSAGGNSYEQYF. CDR3 DNA: TGTGCCAGCAGCGCGGGAGGAAACTCCTACGAGCAGTACTTC.

The chain links TRBV5-5 to TRBJ2-7; TRBD1 is a possible D gene (6 bases). This CDR3 region has 12 residues. Trimming pared 2 bases from V and 6 bases from J, leaving 9 bases between. Germline CDR1 reads SGHKS; CDR2 reads YYEKEE (reference sequence). For the CDR3, the DNA is TGTGCCAGCAGCTTTCAGGGGCGCGAGCAGTACTTC. Amino acids: CASSFQGREQYF.

This clone was observed once. This chain connects TRBV19 to TRBJ2-7; 8 nucleotides agree with TRBD2. V trimming: 5 bases; J trimming: 0 bases; junction bases outside the gene matches: 21. This CDR3 contains 20 residues. Germline CDR1 LNHDA, CDR2 SQIVND (reference sequence). The CDR3 loop reads CASSPLVFLSPAGASYEQYF. The CDR3 DNA reads TGTGCCAGTAGTCCACTAGTGTTCTTAAGTCCAGCGGGAGCCTCCTACGAGCAGTACTTC. Filled out from reference TRBV19 and TRBJ2-7, the complete variable domain reads DGGITQSPKYLFRKEGQNVTLSCEQNLNHDAMYWYRQDPGQGLRLIYYSQIVNDFQKGDIAEGYSVSREKKESFPLTVTSAQKNPTAFYLCASSPLVFLSPAGASYEQYFGPGTRLTVT.

The gene calls are TRBV28 and TRBJ2-5, with D possibly TRBD1 on 6 matching bases. The CDR3 totals 15 residues. The germline V and J ends were trimmed by 6 bases and 2 bases, with 16 bases remaining between them. Germline values: CDR1 MDHEN, CDR2 SYDVKM. The CDR3 DNA follows: TGTGCCAGCAGACAGGGAGACGGACGACAAGAGACCCAGTACTTC. Amino acid sequence: CASRQGDGRQETQYF.

The chain recombines TRBV28 with TRBJ1-5; D is undetermined. The CDR3 extends over 17 amino acids. Germline V CDR1 and CDR2: MDHEN, SYDVKM. The germline V and J ends were trimmed by 6 bases and 0 bases, with 18 bases remaining between them. The CDR3 nucleotides are TGTGCCAGCAGGGGCCGGGGAGACCTGTATAGCAATCAGCCCCAGCATTTT. The encoded protein is CASRGRGDLYSNQPQHF.

In its sample, this clone was seen a few times. The chain employs TRBV9 and TRBJ2-5; 10 bases agree with TRBD1. The DNA matches TRBJ2-7 better at its end, which makes the J call doubtful. This CDR3 comprises 14 residues. The germline gives CDR1 SGDLS, CDR2 YYNGEE. The CDR3 spells CASSVGQGAYEQYF. In nucleotides, the CDR3 is TGTGCCAGCAGCGTCGGACAGGGGGCCTACGAGCAGTACTTC.

This sequence joins TRBV11-2 and TRBJ1-2, with D unresolved. CDR1 and CDR2 from the germline V gene are SGHAT and FQNNGV. Trimming removed 5 bases at V and 5 bases at J, with 6 bases between. CDR3 length: 11 amino acids. DNA for the CDR3: TGTGCCAGCAGCCCACAATATGGCTACACCTTC. Its translation: CASSPQYGYTF.

This sequence joins TRBV19 and TRBJ2-7; possibly TRBD2 for D (6 bases). CDR1 is LNHDA, CDR2 SQIVND, per germline (reference sequence). The CDR3 has 14 residues. V dropped 3 bases and J dropped 3 bases, with 12 bases sitting between them. The CDR3 is CASSIGGNGYEQYF. CDR3 nucleotide sequence: TGTGCCAGTAGTATCGGGGGAAATGGCTACGAGCAGTACTTC.

This clone turned up a few times. The V and J genes are TRBV9 and TRBJ2-5; D not certain. The CDR3 covers 13 residues. V was pared by 4 bases and J by 5 bases, with 12 bases between. The germline V gene encodes CDR1 SGDLS and CDR2 YYNGEE. CDR3 nucleotide sequence: TGTGCCAGCAGCCAACTCGGAGAGGAGACCCAGTACTTC. Its translation is CASSQLGEETQYF.

The count of this clone is one. Additional DNA sequences in this sample encode the identical CDR3. This chain joins TRBV18 and TRBJ1-1; TRBD1 might be the D (6 bases). The CDR3 is made up of 15 amino acids. Trimming removed 2 bases at V and 1 base at J, with 11 bases between. The V gene's germline CDR1 is KGHSH and CDR2 LQKENI. For the CDR3, the DNA is TGTGCCAGCTCACCATCGACAGGTGGGAACACTGAAGCTTTCTTT. This gives the protein CASSPSTGGNTEAFF.

A note on this clone: One junction end does not reproduce the germline sequence, and a read error may be involved. The V and J genes are TRBV6-6 and TRBJ2-1; TRBD2 matches at 10 bases. Per germline, CDR1 MNHNY and CDR2 SVGAGI (reference sequence). The length of the CDR3 is 12 residues. In DNA form, the CDR3 reads TGTGCCAGCAGTTCGGCTAGCGGGAGCCTGGTCTTC. Translating it yields CASSSASGSLVF.

This clone has a handful of counts. This chain uses TRBV2 with TRBJ1-4, with D possibly being TRBD1 (6 bases). With 3 bases removed from V and 6 bases from J, the gap between germline ends came to 11 bases. From germline, CDR1 is SNHLY and CDR2 FYNNEI. CDR3 length: 14 amino acids. CDR3 sequence: CASSDRQGYEKLFF. CDR3 sequence (DNA): TGTGCCAGCAGTGATCGTCAGGGGTATGAAAAACTGTTTTTT.

The CDR3 protein is CASSSQGDEQFF. CDR3 DNA sequence: TGTGCCAGCAGCTCACAGGGTGATGAGCAGTTCTTC. The gene calls are TRBV5-6 and TRBJ2-1; a weak D match, TRBD1 (6 bases). This CDR3 has 12 amino acids. Per germline, CDR1 SGHDT and CDR2 YYEEEE. V dropped 3 bases and J dropped 8 bases, with 9 bases sitting between them.

This chain joins TRBV6-1 and TRBJ2-2; D is unclear. Germline V CDR1 and CDR2: MNHNS, SASEGT. V lost 4 bases and J 1 base, leaving 7 bases between the germline ends. The CDR3 covers 14 residues. The CDR3 DNA reads TGTGCCAGCAGTGGCAGACAGAACACCGGGGAGCTGTTTTTT. This encodes CASSGRQNTGELFF.

This sequence joins TRBV7-9 and TRBJ1-1, with a possible D match to TRBD1 (6 bases). Trimming pared 2 bases from V and 3 bases from J, leaving 10 bases between. The CDR3 is 14 amino acids. The germline V gene has CDR1 SEHNR and CDR2 FQNEAQ (reference sequence). This chain's CDR3 is CASSLTDRHTEAFF. CDR3 coding DNA: TGTGCCAGCAGCTTAACTGACAGGCACACTGAAGCTTTCTTT.

Turning to this clone: Other DNA variants within this sample encode the same CDR3. V usage is TRBV27 and J usage is TRBJ1-5, with a weak D call TRBD1 (5 bases). The CDR3 is 14 residues long. The germline V gene has CDR1 MNHEY and CDR2 SMNVEV (reference sequence). The V end was cut by 3 bases, the J end by 5 bases, with 11 bases between. CDR3 loop: CASSFSGGYQPQHF. The DNA for the CDR3 is TGTGCCAGCAGTTTTTCGGGGGGATATCAGCCCCAGCATTTT.

This chain joins TRBV12-5 and TRBJ2-3, with TRBD1 as a possible D gene (7 bases). Germline CDR1 LGHNT, CDR2 FRNRAP. Trimming removed 5 bases at V and 1 base at J, with 19 bases between. The CDR3 sequence is 17 residues long. Here the CDR3 reads CASGATGRGGGTDTQYF. CDR3 nucleotide sequence: TGTGCTAGTGGTGCCACCGGGAGAGGGGGCGGCACAGATACGCAGTATTTT.

The CDR3: CASSLLQGSGSPSVYNEQFF. The CDR3 DNA is TGTGCCAGCAGTTTATTGCAGGGTAGCGGGAGCCCATCGGTCTACAATGAGCAGTTCTTC. This chain links TRBV27 with TRBJ2-1; TRBD2 matches 9 bases. The V segment lost 1 base and the J segment 3 bases; nucleotides outside the gene matches: 16. The germline V gene encodes CDR1 MNHEY and CDR2 SMNVEV (reference sequence). This CDR3 spans 20 amino acids.

As regards this clone: The sample carries other DNA sequences with the same CDR3. The chain uses TRBV27 and TRBJ2-7; TRBD2 aligns across 11 bases. V dropped 2 bases and J dropped 3; count of bases not matched to a gene: 0. The CDR3 is made up of 14 amino acids. In germline, CDR1 is MNHEY, CDR2 SMNVEV (reference sequence). CDR3 sequence reads: CASSLGTSGYEQYF. CDR3 nucleotides: TGTGCCAGCAGTTTAGGGACTAGCGGCTACGAGCAGTACTTC.

V usage is TRBV5-6 and J usage is TRBJ2-7; possible D gene TRBD1, 6 bases. The germline V and J ends were trimmed by 2 bases and 0 bases, with 12 bases remaining between them. This CDR3 has 15 residues. Germline loops: CDR1 SGHDT, CDR2 YYEEEE. The CDR3, as DNA: TGTGCCAGCAGCTTTCCCGGGACACCCTCCTACGAGCAGTACTTC. It specifies CASSFPGTPSYEQYF.

The CDR3: CASSQSDRWDTNTEAFF. Here the CDR3 DNA reads TGTGCCAGCAGCCAATCCGACAGGTGGGATACGAACACTGAAGCTTTCTTT. The chain couples TRBV14 to TRBJ1-1, with a weak D call TRBD1 (6 bases). The CDR3 has 17 residues. Germline V gives CDR1 SGHDN, CDR2 FVKESK. The V gene lost 2 bases and the J gene lost 1 base, with 17 bases spanning the gap. Full variable domain (remainder filled in from reference TRBV14 and TRBJ1-1): EAGVTQFPSHSVIEKGQTVTLRCDPISGHDNLYWYRRVMGKEIKFLLHFVKESKQDESGMPNNRFLAERTGGTYSTLKVQPAELEDSGVYFCASSQSDRWDTNTEAFFGQGTRLTVV.

This rearrangement joins TRBV6-7 to TRBJ2-2; D might be TRBD1 (6 bases). TRBV6-7 is filed as an ORF, its function uncertain. Deletions cut 0 bases from V and 5 bases from J, with 16 bases between. The CDR3 extends over 17 amino acids. The CDR3 DNA reads as TGTGCCAGCAGTTACTCAACCGGGACACTGGTTACCGGGGAGCTGTTTTTT. Its translation: CASSYSTGTLVTGELFF.